The TCR beta chain under discussion was sequenced for a study of vaccination effects on CD4 cells after COVID-19. About this clone: What it binds is not known.

Germline CDR1 reads SGHRS; CDR2 reads YFSETQ. V shed 0 bases, J shed 8 bases, and the junction held 8 bases outside the gene matches. This CDR3 has 15 amino acids. Expansion of antigen-specific CD4+ T cells with viral peptide pools was carried out by the ViraFEST assay before sequencing. The culture ran for 10 days before CD4+ T cells were isolated. Testing of the vaccine recipients showed negative nucleocapsid antibodies and no prior SARS-CoV-2 infection. Sequencing used immunoSEQ multiplex PCR; TCRdb keeps in-frame clones, though not all of them. Altogether around 79,000 clones are present, around 81% being singletons, with the ten largest covering 8% to 11%.

This sequence joins TRBV5-1 and TRBJ2-1, with TRBD2 identical over 7 bases. This TCR was recovered from a human donor who received a COVID-19 vaccine. The input for sequencing was CD4+ T cells from PBMCs cultured with SARS-CoV-2 spike peptides, taken before COVID-19 vaccination. In DNA, the CDR3 is TGCGCCAGCAGCTTGGCGGGGAGGGGAGGCGATGAGCAGTTCTTC. It codes for CASSLAGRGGDEQFF. Using reference TRBV5-1 and TRBJ2-1 for the parts outside the CDR3, the full variable domain is KAGVTQTPRYLIKTRGQQVTLSCSPISGHRSVSWYQQTPGQGLQFLFEYFSETQRNKGNFPGRFSGRQFSNSRSEMNVSTLELGDSALYLCASSLAGRGGDEQFFGPGTRLTVL.